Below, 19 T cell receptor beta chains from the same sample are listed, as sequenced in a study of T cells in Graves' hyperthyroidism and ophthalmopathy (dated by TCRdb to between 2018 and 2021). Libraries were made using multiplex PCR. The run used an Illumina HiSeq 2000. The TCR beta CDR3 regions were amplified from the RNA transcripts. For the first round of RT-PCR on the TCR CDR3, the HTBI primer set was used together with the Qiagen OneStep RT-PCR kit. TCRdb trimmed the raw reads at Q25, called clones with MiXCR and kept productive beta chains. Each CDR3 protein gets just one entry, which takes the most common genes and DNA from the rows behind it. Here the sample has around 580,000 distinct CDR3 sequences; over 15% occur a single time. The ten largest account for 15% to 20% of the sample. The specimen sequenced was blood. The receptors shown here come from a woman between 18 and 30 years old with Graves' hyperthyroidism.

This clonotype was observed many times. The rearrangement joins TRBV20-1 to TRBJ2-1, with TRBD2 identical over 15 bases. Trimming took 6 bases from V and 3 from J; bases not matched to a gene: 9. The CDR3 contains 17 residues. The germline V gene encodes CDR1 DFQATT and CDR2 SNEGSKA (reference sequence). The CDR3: CSAPSGLAGGDYNEQFF. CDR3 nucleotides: TGCAGTGCCCCCTCGGGACTAGCGGGAGGCGACTACAATGAGCAGTTCTTC.

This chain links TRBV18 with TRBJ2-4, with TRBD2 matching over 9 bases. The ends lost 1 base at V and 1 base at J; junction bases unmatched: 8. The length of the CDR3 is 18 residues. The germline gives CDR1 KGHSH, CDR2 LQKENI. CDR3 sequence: CASSPQASGAPAKNIQYF. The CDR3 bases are TGTGCCAGCTCACCACAAGCTAGCGGGGCCCCTGCCAAAAACATTCAGTACTTC.

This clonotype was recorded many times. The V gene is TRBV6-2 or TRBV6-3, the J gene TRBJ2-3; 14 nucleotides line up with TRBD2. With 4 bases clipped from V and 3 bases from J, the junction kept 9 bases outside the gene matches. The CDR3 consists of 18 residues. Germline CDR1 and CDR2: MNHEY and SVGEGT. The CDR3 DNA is TGTGCCAGCAGTTCCTTTTTGGGACTAGCGGGGGTGACAGATACGCAGTATTTT. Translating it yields CASSSFLGLAGVTDTQYF.

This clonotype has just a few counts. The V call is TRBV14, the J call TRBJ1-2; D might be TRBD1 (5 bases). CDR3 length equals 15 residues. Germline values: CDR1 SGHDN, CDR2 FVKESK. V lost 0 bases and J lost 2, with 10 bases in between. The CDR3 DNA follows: TGTGCCAGCAGCCAAGATTTCTGGGGGAACTATGGCTACACCTTC. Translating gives CASSQDFWGNYGYTF.

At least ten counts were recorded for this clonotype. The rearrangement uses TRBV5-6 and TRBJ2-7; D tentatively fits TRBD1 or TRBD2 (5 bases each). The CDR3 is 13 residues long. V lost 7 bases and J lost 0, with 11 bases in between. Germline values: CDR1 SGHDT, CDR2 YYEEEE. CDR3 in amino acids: CASGWGSSYEQYF. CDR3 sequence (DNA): TGTGCCAGCGGTTGGGGGAGCTCCTACGAGCAGTACTTC.

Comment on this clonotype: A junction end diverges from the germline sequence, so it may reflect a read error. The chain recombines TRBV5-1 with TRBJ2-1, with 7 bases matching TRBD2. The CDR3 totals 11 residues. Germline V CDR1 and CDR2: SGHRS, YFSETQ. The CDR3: CASSSAGEQHF. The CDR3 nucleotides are TGCGCCAGCAGCTCCGCGGGGGAGCAGCACTTC.

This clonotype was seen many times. Written as DNA, the CDR3 is TGTGCCAGCTCTCAAGGGCACCTCTACGAGCAGTACTTC. Amino acids: CASSQGHLYEQYF. The rearrangement links TRBV12-3 or TRBV12-4 to TRBJ2-7; the D is unclear. This CDR3 contains 13 residues. Trimming left V 8 bases short and J 3 bases short, with 14 bases between.

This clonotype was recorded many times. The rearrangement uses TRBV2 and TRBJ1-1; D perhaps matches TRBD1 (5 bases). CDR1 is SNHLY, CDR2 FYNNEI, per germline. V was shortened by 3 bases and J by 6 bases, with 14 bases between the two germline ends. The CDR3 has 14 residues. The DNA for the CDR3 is TGTGCCAGCAGTGATCATGGGGCAGGAGCTGAAGCTTTCTTT. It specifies CASSDHGAGAEAFF.

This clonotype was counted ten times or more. This CDR3 reads CASSQEAGSNYGYTF. CDR3 DNA: TGCGCCAGCAGCCAAGAGGCTGGCTCTAACTATGGCTACACCTTC. The genes are TRBV4-3 and TRBJ1-2, with D unresolved. Germline values: CDR1 LGHNA, CDR2 YSLEER. Trimming left V 0 bases short and J 0 bases short, with 8 bases between. The CDR3 runs 15 residues.

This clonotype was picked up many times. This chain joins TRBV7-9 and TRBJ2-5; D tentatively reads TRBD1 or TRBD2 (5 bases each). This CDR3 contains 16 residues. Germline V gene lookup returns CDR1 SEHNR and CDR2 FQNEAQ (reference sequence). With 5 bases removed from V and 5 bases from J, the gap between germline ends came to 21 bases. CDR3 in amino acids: CASSPSRTGPYETQYF. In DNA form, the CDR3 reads TGTGCCAGCAGCCCTAGTCGCACGGGGCCTTATGAGACCCAGTACTTC.

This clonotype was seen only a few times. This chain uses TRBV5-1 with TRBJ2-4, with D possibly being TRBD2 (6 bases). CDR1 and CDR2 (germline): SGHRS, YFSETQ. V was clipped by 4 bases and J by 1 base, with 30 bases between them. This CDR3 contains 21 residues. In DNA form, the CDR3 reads TGCGCCAGCAGCACCCCGGAGCTGTCTAGCGATGACTATGGGGCCAAAAACATTCAGTACTTC. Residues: CASSTPELSSDDYGAKNIQYF.

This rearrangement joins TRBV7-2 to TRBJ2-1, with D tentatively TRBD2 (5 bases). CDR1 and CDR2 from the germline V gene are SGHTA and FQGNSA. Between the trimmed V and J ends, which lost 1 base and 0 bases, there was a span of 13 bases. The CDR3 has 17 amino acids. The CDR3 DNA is TGTGCCAGCAGCTTAGGAAGGGCTGGAGGCTCCTACAATGAGCAGTTCTTC. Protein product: CASSLGRAGGSYNEQFF. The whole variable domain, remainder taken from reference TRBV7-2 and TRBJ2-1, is GAGVSQSPSNKVTEKGKDVELRCDPISGHTALYWYRQSLGQGLEFLIYFQGNSAPDKSGLPSDRFSAERTGGSVSTLTIQRTQQEDSAVYLCASSLGRAGGSYNEQFFGPGTRLTVL.

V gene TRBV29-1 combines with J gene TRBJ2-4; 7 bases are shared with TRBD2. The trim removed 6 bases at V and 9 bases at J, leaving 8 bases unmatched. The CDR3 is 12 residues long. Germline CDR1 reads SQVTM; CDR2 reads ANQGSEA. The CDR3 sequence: CSVASGIGIQYF. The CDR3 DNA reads TGCAGCGTGGCCAGCGGGATCGGCATTCAGTACTTC. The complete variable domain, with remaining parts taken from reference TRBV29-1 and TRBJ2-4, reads SAVISQKPSRDICQRGTSLTIQCQVDSQVTMMFWYRQQPGQSLTLIATANQGSEATYESGFVIDKFPISRPNLTFSTLTVSNMSPEDSSIYLCSVASGIGIQYFGAGTRLSVL.

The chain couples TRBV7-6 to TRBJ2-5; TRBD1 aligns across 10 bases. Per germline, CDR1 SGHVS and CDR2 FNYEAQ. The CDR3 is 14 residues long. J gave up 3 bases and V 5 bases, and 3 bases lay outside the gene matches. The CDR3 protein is CASSLGTGEETQYF. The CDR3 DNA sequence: TGTGCCAGCAGCCTTGGGACAGGGGAAGAGACCCAGTACTTC. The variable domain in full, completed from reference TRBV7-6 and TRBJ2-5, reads GAGVSQSPRYKVTKRGQDVALRCDPISGHVSLYWYRQALGQGPEFLTYFNYEAQQDKSGLPNDRFSAERPEGSISTLTIQRTEQRDSAMYRCASSLGTGEETQYFGPGTRLLVL.

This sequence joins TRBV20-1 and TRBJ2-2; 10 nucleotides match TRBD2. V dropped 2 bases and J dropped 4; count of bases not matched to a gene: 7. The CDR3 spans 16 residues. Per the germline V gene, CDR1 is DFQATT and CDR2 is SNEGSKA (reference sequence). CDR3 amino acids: CSARRGASGSTGELFF. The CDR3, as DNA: TGCAGTGCTAGACGTGGGGCTAGCGGGAGCACCGGGGAGCTGTTTTTT.

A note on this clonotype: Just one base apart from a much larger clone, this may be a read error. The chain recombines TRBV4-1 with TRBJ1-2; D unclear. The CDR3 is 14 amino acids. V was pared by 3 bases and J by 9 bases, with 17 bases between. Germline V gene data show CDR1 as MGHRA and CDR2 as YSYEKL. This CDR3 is CASSHPSSGYSYTF. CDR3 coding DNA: TGCGCCAGCAGCCACCCCTCGTCTGGGTACAGCTACACCTTC.

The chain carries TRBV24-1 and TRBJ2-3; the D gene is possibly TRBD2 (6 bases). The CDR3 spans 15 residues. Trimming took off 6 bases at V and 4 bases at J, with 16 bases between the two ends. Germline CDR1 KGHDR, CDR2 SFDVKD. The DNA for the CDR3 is TGTGCCACCAGTCAGGCGGGACCGGGGGCAGATACGCAGTATTTT. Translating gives CATSQAGPGADTQYF.

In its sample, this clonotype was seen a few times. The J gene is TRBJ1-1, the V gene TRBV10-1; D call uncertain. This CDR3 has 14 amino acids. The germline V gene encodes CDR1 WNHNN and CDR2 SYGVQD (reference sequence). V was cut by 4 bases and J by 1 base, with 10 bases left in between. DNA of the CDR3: TGCGCCAGCAGTGCAACCCAAGGGAACACTGAAGCTTTCTTT. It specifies CASSATQGNTEAFF.

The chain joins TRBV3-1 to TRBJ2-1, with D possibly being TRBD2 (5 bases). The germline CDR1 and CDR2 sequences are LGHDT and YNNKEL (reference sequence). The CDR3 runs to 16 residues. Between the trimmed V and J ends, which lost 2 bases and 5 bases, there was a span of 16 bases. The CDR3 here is CASSQLRGLQNNEQFF. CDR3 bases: TGTGCCAGCAGCCAACTTCGCGGACTGCAGAACAATGAGCAGTTCTTC.